This TCR beta chain came from a study of read filtering for tumor transcriptome and immune sequencing. This CDR3 region has 16 residues. CDR1 and CDR2 (germline): KGHDR, SFDVKD. General study results and limits: The sorted CD138-negative fraction was a mixed bone marrow immune population, not purified T cells. Around 80% of IR-seq clonotypes had a single read, yet these held about 3.5% of reads. Without single-read clonotypes, shared clonotype proportions correlated more between IR-seq and RNA-seq.

Bone marrow was sampled from every patient at the time of active disease. Molecular barcoded adaptors covering alpha/delta and beta/gamma chains were used on 400 ng RNA. TCRdb used MiXCR to reprocess the reads, holding one entry per CDR3 protein. In the table there are approximately 20,000 distinct CDR3 sequences, less than 25% of which are singletons. Remarks on this clonotype: Its antigen remains unknown. Its ends do not fully match the called genes, so a read error is possible.

The clonotype comes from a donor at least 40 years old with multiple myeloma. The rearrangement links TRBV24-1 to TRBJ2-3; TRBD2 aligns across 9 bases. Sequencing used a population of CD138-negative cells sorted from bone marrow. CDR3 amino acids: CATGDRSGSIADTQYF. In nucleotides, the CDR3 is TGTGCCACCGGTGACCGTAGCGGGAGTATCGCAGATACGCAGTATTTT.